The source of this TCR beta chain is a study of cytomegalovirus exposure and HLA in healthy donors. This CDR3 has 15 amino acids. Looked up from germline, CDR1 is MNHNS and CDR2 is SASEGT. The trim removed 6 bases at V and 2 bases at J, leaving 8 bases unmatched. PCR was performed using 60 Vbeta and 13 Jbeta primers. Here immunoSEQ multiplex PCR was the method, and the copy in TCRdb shows in-frame clones only, minus some. The sample consists of over 150,000 clones, around 79% of them appearing once. The sequenced sample consisted of PBMCs. V and J are TRBV6-1 and TRBJ2-3; TRBD2 matches at 7 bases. This TCR was recovered from a man younger than 35 in good health and CMV-seronegative. The CDR3, as DNA: TGTGCCAGCAGCGCCGGGGGGACGCCCACAGATACGCAGTATTTT. Encoded protein: CASSAGGTPTDTQYF.